This passage covers 2 T cell receptor beta chains from one sample sequenced in a study of T cell responses to AZD1222 COVID-19 vaccine (dated by TCRdb to about 2021). Library method: the immunoSEQ multiplex PCR assay. The clones in this table, taken by TCRdb from immuneACCESS, are in-frame only. Not every clone is retained; where verified, under half of the shortfall comes from an unresolved V gene, and the cause of the rest is unknown. The sample table contains 90,000 to 140,000 clones; only one count was recorded for 88% of them. 2.5% to 3% of the sample is held by the ten biggest clonotypes. In light of the paper, this sample's time point label describes: baseline before first vaccination. Source: peripheral blood, taken on day 0 of AZD1222 vaccination. The receptors were gathered from an adult in good health.

V gene TRBV19 combines with J gene TRBJ2-7; 10 bases line up with TRBD2. Per germline, CDR1 LNHDA and CDR2 SQIVND (reference sequence). V gave up 3 bases and J gave up 0 bases; unmatched junction bases: 14. The CDR3 has 19 amino acids. CDR3 in amino acids: CASSMELAGYHSSSYEQYF. The DNA for the CDR3 is TGTGCCAGTAGTATGGAACTAGCGGGGTATCATTCCAGCTCCTACGAGCAGTACTTC.

The genes are TRBV6-5 and TRBJ1-3, with 9 nucleotides matching TRBD1. CDR3 length: 15 residues. Germline CDR1 is MNHEY and CDR2 is SVGAGI. The junction had 4 bases not matched to a gene; V was cut back by 6 bases and J by 1 base. In DNA form, the CDR3 reads TGTGCCAGCAGCCTAGGGACAGGGTCTGGAAACACCATATATTTT. Translated: CASSLGTGSGNTIYF.